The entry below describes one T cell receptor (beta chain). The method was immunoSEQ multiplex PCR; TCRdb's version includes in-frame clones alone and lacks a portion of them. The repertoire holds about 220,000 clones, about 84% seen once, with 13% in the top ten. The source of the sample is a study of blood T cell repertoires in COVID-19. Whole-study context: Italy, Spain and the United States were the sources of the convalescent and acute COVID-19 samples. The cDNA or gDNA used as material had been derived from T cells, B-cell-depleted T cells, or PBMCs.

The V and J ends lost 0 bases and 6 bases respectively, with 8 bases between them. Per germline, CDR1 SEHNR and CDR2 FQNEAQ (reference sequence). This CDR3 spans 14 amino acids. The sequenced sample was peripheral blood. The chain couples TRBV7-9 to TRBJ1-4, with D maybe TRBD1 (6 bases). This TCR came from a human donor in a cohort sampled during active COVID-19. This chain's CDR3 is CASSLARGDEKLFF. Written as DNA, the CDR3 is TGTGCCAGCAGCTTAGCCAGGGGCGATGAAAAACTGTTTTTT.